This T cell receptor beta chain was retrieved from a study of vaccination and CD4 T cells after COVID-19. In regard to this clonotype: Its antigen is not identified.

An Oncomine TCR Beta short-read assay was used to sequence the DNA from cultured CD4+ T cells. TCRdb re-called the PCR reads with MiXCR, one entry per CDR3 protein. The sample has over 20,000 distinct CDR3 sequences; around half are singletons. The ends were cut back, 5 bases at V and 9 bases at J, with 15 bases in the middle. This CDR3 is 12 amino acids long. Germline assignment: CDR1 DFQATT and CDR2 SNEGSKA (reference sequence). Treatment reported: roughly 11-day PBMC culture with coronavirus spike peptide pools or control peptides (ViraFEST assay). The receptor's source is a human donor who had recovered from COVID-19. The chain uses TRBV20-1 and TRBJ2-3; no firm D call. The specimen was CD4+ T cells from blood, cultured in vitro. The CDR3 nucleotides are TGCAGTGCTCCAGCACCCATGGGGACGCAGTATTTT. This translates into CSAPAPMGTQYF.